This T cell receptor (beta chain) comes out of a study of beta chain features in type 1 diabetes. As every portion of the isolated RNA was reverse transcribed, the sequencing read expressed TCRB transcripts. The data were produced by immunoSEQ multiplex PCR, yet TCRdb's version contains in-frame clones alone and is incomplete. The repertoire holds about 260,000 clones, with roughly a quarter as singletons. Germline V CDR1 and CDR2: SGHVS, FNYEAQ. Losses at the gene ends were 5 bases for V and 7 bases for J; bases not matched to a gene: 3. The CDR3 runs 12 residues. Findings and limits, study-wide: Patients' naive, central memory and regulatory TCRB repertoires appeared more alike than those of healthy donors. Among all four CD4+ subsets, Type 1 diabetes patients had TCRB CDR3s that were moderately but significantly shorter.

This clone has more than one count but fewer than ten. No antigen is known for it. Markers CD45RO/CCR7/CD25/CD127/CD95/CD27 served to sort CD4+ naive, central memory, regulatory and stem cell-like memory cells. Post-sort purity exceeded 95% for all sorted populations. The chain employs TRBV7-6 and TRBJ1-2; 8 bases agree with TRBD1. Source material: naive CD4+ T cells from blood. This TCR came from a woman aged 25 to 39 with type 1 diabetes. CDR3 in DNA: TGTGCCAGCAGCCCGGACAGGGCTGGCTACACCTTC. This encodes CASSPDRAGYTF.